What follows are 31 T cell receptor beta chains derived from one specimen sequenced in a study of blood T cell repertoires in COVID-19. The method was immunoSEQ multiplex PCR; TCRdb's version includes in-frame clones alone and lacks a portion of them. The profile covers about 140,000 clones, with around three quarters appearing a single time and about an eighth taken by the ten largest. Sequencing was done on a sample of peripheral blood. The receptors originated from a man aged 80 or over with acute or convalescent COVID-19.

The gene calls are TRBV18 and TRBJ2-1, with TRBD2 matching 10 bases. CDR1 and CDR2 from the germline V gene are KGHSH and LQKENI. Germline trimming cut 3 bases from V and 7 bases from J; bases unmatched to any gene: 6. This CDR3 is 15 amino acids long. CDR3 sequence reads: CASSPVSGGSNEQFF. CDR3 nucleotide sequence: TGTGCCAGCTCACCGGTTAGCGGGGGGTCTAATGAGCAGTTCTTC.

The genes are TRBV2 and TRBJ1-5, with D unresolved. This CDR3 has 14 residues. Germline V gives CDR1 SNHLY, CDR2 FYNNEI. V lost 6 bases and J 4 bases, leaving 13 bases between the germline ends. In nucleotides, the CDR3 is TGTGCCAGCAGAGGCCCACAGATAAATCAGCCCCAGCATTTT. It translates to CASRGPQINQPQHF. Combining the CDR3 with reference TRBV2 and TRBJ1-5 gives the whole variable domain EPEVTQTPSHQVTQMGQEVILRCVPISNHLYFYWYRQILGQKVEFLVSFYNNEISEKSEIFDDQFSVERPDGSNFTLKIRSTKLEDSAMYFCASRGPQINQPQHFGDGTRLSIL.

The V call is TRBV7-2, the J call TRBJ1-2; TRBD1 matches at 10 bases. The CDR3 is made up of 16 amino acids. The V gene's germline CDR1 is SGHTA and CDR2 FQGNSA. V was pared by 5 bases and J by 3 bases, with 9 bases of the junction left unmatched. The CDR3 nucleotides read TGTGCCAGCAGCCCTCGACAGGGGGCGAGAGACTATGGCTACACCTTC. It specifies CASSPRQGARDYGYTF.

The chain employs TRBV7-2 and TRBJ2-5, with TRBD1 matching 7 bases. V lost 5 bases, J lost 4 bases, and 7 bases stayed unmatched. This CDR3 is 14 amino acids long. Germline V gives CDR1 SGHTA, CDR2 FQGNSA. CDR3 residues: CASSNRDSAETQYF. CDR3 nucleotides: TGTGCCAGCAGCAATAGGGACAGCGCAGAGACCCAGTACTTC.

Here the CDR3 DNA reads TGTGCCAGCAGCCGTACAGGGGGAGGGCAGCCCCAGCATTTT. Translation: CASSRTGGGQPQHF. The chain couples TRBV6-2 or TRBV6-3 to TRBJ1-5; 8 bases are shared with TRBD1. CDR1 MNHEY and CDR2 SVGEGT come from the germline V gene. Losses at the gene ends were 6 bases for V and 7 bases for J; bases not matched to a gene: 8. CDR3 length: 14 residues.

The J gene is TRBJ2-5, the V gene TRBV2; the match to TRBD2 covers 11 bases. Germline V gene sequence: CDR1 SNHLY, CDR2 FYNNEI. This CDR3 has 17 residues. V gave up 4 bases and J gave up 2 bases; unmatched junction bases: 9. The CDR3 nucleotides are TGTGCCAGCAGTGGGTTTGAGGGACTAGCGGTTCAAGAGACCCAGTACTTC. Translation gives CASSGFEGLAVQETQYF.

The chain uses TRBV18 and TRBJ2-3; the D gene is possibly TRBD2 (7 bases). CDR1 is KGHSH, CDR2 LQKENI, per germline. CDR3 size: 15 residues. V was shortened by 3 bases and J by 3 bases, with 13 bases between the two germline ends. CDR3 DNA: TGTGCCAGCTCACCGGGCAGGGGAGGGACAGATACGCAGTATTTT. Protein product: CASSPGRGGTDTQYF.

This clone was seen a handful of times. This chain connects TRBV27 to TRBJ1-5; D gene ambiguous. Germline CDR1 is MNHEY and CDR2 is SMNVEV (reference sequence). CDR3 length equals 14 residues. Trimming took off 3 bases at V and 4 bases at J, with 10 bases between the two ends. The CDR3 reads CASSFRQTNQPQHF. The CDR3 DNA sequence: TGTGCCAGCAGTTTTCGTCAGACTAATCAGCCCCAGCATTTT.

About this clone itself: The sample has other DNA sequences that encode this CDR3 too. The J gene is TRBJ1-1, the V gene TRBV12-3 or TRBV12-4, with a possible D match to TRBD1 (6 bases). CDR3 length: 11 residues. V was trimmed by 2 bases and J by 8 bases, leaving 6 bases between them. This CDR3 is CASSLTGEAFF. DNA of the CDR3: TGTGCCAGCAGTTTAACAGGGGAAGCTTTCTTT.

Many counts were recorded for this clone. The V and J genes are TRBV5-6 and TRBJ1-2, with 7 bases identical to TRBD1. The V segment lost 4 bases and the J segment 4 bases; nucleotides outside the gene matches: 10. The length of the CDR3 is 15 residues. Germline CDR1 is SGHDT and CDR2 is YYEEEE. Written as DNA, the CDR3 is TGTGCCAGCAGCGACCGGGACAGAACTTCCTATGGCTACACCTTC. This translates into CASSDRDRTSYGYTF.

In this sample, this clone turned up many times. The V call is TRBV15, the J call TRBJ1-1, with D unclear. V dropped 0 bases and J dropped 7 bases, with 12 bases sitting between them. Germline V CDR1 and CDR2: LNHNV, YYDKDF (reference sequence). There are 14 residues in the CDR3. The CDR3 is CATSRDQSLGEAFF. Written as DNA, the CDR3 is TGTGCCACCAGCAGAGATCAGTCGCTAGGTGAAGCTTTCTTT.

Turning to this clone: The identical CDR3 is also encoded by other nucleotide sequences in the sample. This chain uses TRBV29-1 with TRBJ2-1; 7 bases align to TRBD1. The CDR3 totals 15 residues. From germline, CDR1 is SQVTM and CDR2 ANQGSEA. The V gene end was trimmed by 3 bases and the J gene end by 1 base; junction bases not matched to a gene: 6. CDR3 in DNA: TGCAGCGTTGAGGTCTGGGACAGTTCCTACAATGAGCAGTTCTTC. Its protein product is CSVEVWDSSYNEQFF.

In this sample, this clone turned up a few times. In nucleotides, the CDR3 is TGTGCCAGCAGACAGGGAGATTGGAACACTGAAGCTTTCTTT. Translation: CASRQGDWNTEAFF. This rearrangement joins TRBV28 to TRBJ1-1; D is possibly TRBD1 (6 bases). CDR1 and CDR2 (germline): MDHEN, SYDVKM. The length of the CDR3 is 14 residues. V lost 6 bases to trimming and J lost 1 base, with 12 bases between them.

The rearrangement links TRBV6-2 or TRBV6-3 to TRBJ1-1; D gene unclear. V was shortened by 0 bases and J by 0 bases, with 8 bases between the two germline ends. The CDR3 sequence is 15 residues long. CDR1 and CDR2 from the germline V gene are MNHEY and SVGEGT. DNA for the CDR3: TGTGCCAGCAGTTACTCGGAGATCCTGAACACTGAAGCTTTCTTT. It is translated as CASSYSEILNTEAFF.

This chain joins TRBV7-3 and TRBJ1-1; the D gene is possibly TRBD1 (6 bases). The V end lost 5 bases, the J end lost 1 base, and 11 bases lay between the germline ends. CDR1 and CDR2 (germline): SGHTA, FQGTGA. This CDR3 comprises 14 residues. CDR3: CASSINRENTEAFF. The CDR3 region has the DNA TGTGCCAGCAGCATAAACAGGGAGAACACTGAAGCTTTCTTT.

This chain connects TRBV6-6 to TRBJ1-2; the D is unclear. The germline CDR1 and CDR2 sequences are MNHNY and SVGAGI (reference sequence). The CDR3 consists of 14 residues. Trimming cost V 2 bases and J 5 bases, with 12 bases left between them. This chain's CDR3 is CASSYGSSPYGYTF. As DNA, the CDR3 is TGTGCCAGCAGTTACGGCAGTTCGCCGTATGGCTACACCTTC.

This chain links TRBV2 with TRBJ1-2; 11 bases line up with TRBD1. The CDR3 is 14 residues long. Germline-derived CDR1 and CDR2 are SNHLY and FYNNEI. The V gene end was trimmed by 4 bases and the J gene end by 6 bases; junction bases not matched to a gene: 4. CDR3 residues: CASSADRGPNGYTF. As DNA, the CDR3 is TGTGCCAGCAGTGCGGACAGGGGGCCTAATGGCTACACCTTC.

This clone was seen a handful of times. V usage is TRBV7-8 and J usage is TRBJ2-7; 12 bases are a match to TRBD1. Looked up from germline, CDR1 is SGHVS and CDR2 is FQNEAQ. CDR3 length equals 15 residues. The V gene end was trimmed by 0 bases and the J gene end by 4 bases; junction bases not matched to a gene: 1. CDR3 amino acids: CASSLAGQGAYEQYF. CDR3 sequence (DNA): TGTGCCAGCAGCTTAGCGGGACAGGGGGCGTACGAGCAGTACTTC.

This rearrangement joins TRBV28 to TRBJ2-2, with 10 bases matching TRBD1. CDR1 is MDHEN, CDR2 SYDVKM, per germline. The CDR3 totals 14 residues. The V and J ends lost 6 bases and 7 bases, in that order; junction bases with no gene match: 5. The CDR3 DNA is TGTGCCAGCAGCCGACAGGGGGCGAACGGGGAGCTGTTTTTT. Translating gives CASSRQGANGELFF.

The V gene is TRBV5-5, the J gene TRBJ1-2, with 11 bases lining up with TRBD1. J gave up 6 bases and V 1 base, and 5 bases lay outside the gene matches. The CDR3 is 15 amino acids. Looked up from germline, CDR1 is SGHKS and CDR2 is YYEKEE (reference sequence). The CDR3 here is CASSLRTGGADGYTF. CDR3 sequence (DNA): TGTGCCAGCAGCTTGAGGACAGGGGGCGCCGATGGCTACACCTTC. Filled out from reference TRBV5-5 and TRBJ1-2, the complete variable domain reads DAGVTQSPTHLIKTRGQQVTLRCSPISGHKSVSWYQQVLGQGPQFIFQYYEKEERGRGNFPDRFSARQFPNYSSELNVNALLLGDSALYLCASSLRTGGADGYTFGSGTRLTVV.

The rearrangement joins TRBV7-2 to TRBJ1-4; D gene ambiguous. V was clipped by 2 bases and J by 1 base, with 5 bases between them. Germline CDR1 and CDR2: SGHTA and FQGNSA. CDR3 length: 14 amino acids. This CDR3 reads CASSLQKTNEKLFF. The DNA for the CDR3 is TGTGCCAGCAGCTTACAAAAAACTAATGAAAAACTGTTTTTT.

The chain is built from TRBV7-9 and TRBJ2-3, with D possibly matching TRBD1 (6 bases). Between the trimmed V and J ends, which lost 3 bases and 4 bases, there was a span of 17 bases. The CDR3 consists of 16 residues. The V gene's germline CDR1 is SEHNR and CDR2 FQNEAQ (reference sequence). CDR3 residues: CASSFTSLRGSDTQYF. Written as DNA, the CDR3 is TGTGCCAGCAGCTTCACGTCCCTCAGGGGCTCAGATACGCAGTATTTT.

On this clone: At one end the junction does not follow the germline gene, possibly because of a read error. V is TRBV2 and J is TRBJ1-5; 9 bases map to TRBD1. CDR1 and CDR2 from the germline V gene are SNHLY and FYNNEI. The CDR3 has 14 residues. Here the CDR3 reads CASSEGTGHQPQHF. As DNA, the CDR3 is TGTGCCAGCAGCGAAGGGACAGGGCACCAGCCCCAGCATTTT.

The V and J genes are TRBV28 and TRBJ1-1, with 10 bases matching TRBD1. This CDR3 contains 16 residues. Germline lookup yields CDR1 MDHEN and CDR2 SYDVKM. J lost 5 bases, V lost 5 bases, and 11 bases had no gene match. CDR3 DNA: TGTGCCAGCAGTCAACTTATCCGGACAGGGGGGACTGAAGCTTTCTTT. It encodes CASSQLIRTGGTEAFF.

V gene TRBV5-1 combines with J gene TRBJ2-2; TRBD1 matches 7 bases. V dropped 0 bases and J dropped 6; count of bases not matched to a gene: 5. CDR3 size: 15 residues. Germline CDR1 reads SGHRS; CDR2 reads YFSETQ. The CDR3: CASSLDGRGSGELFF. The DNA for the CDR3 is TGCGCCAGCAGCTTGGACGGCAGGGGGTCCGGGGAGCTGTTTTTT.

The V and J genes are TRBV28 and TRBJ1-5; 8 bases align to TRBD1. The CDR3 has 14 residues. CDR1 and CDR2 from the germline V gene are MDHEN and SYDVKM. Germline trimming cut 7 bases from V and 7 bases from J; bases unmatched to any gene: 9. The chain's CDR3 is CASISGGRQQPQHF. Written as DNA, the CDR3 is TGTGCCAGCATTTCAGGGGGCAGGCAGCAGCCCCAGCATTTT.

CDR3 DNA: TGTGCCAGCAGTTCAACAGATACGCAGTATTTT. Translated, it gives CASSSTDTQYF. The V gene is TRBV12-3 or TRBV12-4, the J gene TRBJ2-3; D not resolved. Deletions cut 4 bases from V and 3 bases from J, with 2 bases between. This CDR3 has 11 residues.

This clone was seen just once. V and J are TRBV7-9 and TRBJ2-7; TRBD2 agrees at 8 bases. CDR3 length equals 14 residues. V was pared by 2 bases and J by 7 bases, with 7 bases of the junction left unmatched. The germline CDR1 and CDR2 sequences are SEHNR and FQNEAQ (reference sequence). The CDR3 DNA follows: TGTGCCAGCAGCTTAACCGGGACTAGTGGGGAGCAGTACTTC. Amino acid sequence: CASSLTGTSGEQYF. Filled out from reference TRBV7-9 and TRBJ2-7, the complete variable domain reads DTGVSQNPRHKITKRGQNVTFRCDPISEHNRLYWYRQTLGQGPEFLTYFQNEAQLEKSRLLSDRFSAERPKGSFSTLEIQRTEQGDSAMYLCASSLTGTSGEQYFGPGTRLTVT.

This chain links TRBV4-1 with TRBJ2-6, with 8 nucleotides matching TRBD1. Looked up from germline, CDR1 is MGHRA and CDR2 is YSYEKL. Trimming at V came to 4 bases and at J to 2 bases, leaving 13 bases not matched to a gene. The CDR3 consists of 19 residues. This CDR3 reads CASSLFPTGVRPGANVLTF. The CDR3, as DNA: TGCGCCAGCAGCCTTTTCCCGACAGGGGTCAGACCTGGGGCCAACGTCCTGACTTTC.

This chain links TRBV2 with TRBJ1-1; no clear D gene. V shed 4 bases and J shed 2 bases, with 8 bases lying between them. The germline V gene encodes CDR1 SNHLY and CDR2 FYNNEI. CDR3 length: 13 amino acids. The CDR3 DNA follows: TGTGCCAGCAGTGGGAGGATAAACACTGAAGCTTTCTTT. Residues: CASSGRINTEAFF.

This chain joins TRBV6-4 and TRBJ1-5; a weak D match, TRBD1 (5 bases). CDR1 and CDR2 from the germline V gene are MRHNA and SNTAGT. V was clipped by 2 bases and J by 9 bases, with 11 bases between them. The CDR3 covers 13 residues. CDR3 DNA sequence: TGTGCCAGCAGTGACGGGGGAGGAAGGCCCCAGCATTTT. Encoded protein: CASSDGGGRPQHF.